This T cell receptor beta chain came from a study of T cell responses to AZD1222 COVID-19 vaccine. Study results and caveats: It was only after the peak T cell response that any repertoires were sampled. Across the whole spike, CD4 TCRs peaked at regions 160-218 and 743-854.

Data came from immunoSEQ multiplex PCR; TCRdb stores just in-frame clones and leaves some out. The sample lists around 150,000 clones; roughly 91% were seen once. With respect to this clone: Its target is unknown.

With V trimmed by 3 bases and J by 7 bases, 5 bases remained unmatched. CDR1 and CDR2 (germline): LGHDT, YNNKEL (reference sequence). CDR3 length: 14 amino acids. The sequencing here drew on peripheral blood, taken 28 days after the second AZD1222 dose. The rearrangement links TRBV3-1 (or the pseudogene TRBV3-2) to TRBJ2-2; TRBD2 aligns across 7 bases. The TCR originated in an adult who received the AZD1222 COVID-19 vaccine. CDR3 DNA sequence: TGTGCCAGCAGCCACGGCGGGAGTTACGGGGAGCTGTTTTTT. The encoded protein is CASSHGGSYGELFF.